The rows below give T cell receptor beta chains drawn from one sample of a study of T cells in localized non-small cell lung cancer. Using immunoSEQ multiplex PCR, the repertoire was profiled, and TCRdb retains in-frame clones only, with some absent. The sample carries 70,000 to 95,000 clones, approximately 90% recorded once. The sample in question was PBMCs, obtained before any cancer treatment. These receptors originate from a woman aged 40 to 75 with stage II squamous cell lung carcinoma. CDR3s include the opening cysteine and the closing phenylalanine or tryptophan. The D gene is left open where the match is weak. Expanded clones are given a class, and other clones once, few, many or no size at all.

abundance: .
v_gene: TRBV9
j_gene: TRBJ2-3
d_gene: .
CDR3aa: CASSVTGRNTQYF
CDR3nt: TGTGCCAGCAGCGTGACAGGGAGGAATACGCAGTATTTT

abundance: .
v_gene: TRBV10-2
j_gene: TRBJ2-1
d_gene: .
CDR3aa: CASSGIGSYNEQFF
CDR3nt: TGCGCCAGCAGTGGGATAGGGTCCTACAATGAGCAGTTCTTC

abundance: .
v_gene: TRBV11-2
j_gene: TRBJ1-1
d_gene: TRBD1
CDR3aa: CASSFTGVGNAEAFF
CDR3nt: TGTGCCAGCAGCTTTACAGGGGTAGGAAACGCTGAAGCTTTCTTT

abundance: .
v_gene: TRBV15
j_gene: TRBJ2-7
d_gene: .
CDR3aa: CATSRDTSRSSYEQYF
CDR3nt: TGTGCCACCAGCAGAGACACAAGTCGTAGCTCCTACGAGCAGTACTTC

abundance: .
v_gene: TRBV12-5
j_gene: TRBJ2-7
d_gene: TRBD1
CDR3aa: CASGFSPSPDRATYEQYF
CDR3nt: TGTGCTAGTGGTTTTAGTCCCTCACCGGACAGGGCGACCTACGAGCAGTACTTC

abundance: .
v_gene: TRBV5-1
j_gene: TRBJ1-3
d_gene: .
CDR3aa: CASSLAGHLSGNTIYF
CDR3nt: TGCGCCAGCAGCTTGGCCGGACACCTCTCTGGAAACACCATATATTTT

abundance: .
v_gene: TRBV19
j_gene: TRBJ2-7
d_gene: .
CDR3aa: CASSMANRPYEQYF
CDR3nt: TGTGCCAGTAGTATGGCCAACAGGCCCTACGAGCAGTACTTC

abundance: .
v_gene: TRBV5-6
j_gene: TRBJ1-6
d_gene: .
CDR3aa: CASSLDSSYNSPLHF
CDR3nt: TGTGCCAGCAGCTTGGACAGCTCCTATAATTCACCCCTCCACTTT

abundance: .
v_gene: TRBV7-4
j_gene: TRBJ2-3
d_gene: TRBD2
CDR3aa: CASSPRLAGPRDTQYF
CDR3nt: TGTGCCAGCAGCCCTCGACTAGCGGGGCCGAGAGATACGCAGTATTTT

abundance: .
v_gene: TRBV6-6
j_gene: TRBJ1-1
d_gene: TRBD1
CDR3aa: CASSYSEGATEAFF
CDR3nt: TGTGCCAGCAGTTACTCGGAGGGGGCCACTGAAGCTTTCTTT

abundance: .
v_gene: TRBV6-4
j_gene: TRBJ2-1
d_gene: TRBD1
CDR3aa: CASSDLGGSFYNEQFF
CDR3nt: TGTGCCAGCAGTGACTTAGGGGGCAGCTTCTACAATGAGCAGTTCTTC

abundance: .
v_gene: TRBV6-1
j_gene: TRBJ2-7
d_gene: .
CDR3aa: CASSGLYEQYF
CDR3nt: TGTGCCAGCAGCGGACTCTACGAGCAGTACTTC

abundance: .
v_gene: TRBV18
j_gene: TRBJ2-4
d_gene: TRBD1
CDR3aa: CASSPGQGASAKNIQYF
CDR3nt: TGTGCCAGCTCACCCGGACAGGGGGCTAGTGCCAAAAACATTCAGTACTTC

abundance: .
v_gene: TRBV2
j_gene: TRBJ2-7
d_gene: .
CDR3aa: CATFAREQYF
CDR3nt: TGTGCCACCTTTGCGCGGGAGCAGTACTTC

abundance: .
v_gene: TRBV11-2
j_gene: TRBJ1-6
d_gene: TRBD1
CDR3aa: CASSLGLQGGRFSYSPLHF
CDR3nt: TGTGCCAGCAGCTTAGGATTACAGGGGGGAAGGTTTAGTTATTCACCCCTCCACTTT

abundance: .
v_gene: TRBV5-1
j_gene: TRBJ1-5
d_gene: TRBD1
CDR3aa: CASSFTGDQPQHF
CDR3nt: TGCGCCAGCAGCTTCACAGGGGACCAGCCCCAGCATTTT

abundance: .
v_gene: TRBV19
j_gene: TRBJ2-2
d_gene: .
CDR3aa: CASRVERNTGELFF
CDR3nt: TGTGCCAGTAGGGTGGAGCGGAACACCGGGGAGCTGTTTTTT

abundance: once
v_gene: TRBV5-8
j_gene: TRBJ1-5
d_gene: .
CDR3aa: CASSLIAINQPQHF
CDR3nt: TGTGCCAGCAGCTTGATTGCCATCAATCAGCCCCAGCATTTT

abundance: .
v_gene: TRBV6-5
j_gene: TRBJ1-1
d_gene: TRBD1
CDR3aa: CASSYRGPGYTEAFF
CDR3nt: TGTGCCAGCAGTTACAGGGGGCCGGGATACACTGAAGCTTTCTTT

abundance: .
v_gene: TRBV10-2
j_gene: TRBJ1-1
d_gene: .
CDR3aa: CASIEAGVRMNTEAFF
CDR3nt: TGCGCCAGCATCGAGGCAGGGGTAAGGATGAACACTGAAGCTTTCTTT

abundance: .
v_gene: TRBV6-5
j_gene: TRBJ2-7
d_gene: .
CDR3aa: CASNGPHEQYF
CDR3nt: TGTGCCAGCAACGGACCTCACGAGCAGTACTTC

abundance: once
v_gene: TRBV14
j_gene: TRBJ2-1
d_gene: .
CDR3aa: CASSPPPDRGFYNEQFF
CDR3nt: TGTGCCAGCAGCCCACCCCCGGACAGAGGGTTCTACAATGAGCAGTTCTTC

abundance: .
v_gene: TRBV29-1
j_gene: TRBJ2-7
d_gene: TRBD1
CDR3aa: CSALGTGLSSYEQYF
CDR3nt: TGCAGCGCCCTGGGGACAGGCCTAAGCTCCTACGAGCAGTACTTC

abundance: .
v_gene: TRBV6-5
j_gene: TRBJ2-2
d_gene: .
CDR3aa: CASGRAQAGVGELFF
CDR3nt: TGTGCCAGCGGCCGGGCTCAGGCCGGGGTCGGGGAGCTGTTTTTT

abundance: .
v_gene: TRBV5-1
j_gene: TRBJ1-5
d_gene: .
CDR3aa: CASSPQGDNQPQHF
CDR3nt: TGCGCCAGCAGCCCACAGGGAGACAATCAGCCCCAGCATTTT

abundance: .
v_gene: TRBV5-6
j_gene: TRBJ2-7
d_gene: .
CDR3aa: CASSLAGPGSKQYF
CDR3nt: TGTGCCAGCAGCTTGGCCGGGCCTGGTTCTAAGCAGTACTTC

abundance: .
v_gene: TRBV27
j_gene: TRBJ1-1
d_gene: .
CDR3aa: CASSPHNRNTEAFF
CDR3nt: TGTGCCAGCAGTCCTCACAACAGGAACACTGAAGCTTTCTTT

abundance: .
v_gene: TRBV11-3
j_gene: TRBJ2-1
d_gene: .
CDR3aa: CASSFRGEQFF
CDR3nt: TGTGCCAGCAGCTTCCGTGGTGAGCAGTTCTTC

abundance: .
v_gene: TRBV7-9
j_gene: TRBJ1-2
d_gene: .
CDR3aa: CASSLGGGGAYGYTF
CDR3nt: TGTGCCAGCAGCTTAGGAGGAGGTGGGGCCTATGGCTACACCTTC

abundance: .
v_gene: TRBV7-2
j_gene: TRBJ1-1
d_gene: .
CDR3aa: CASSLRPNTEAFF
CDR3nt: TGTGCCAGCAGCCTACGGCCGAACACTGAAGCTTTCTTT

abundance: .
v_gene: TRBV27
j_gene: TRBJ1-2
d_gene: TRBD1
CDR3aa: CASSSGTGGTYGYTF
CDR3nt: TGTGCCAGCAGTAGCGGGACAGGGGGAACCTATGGCTACACCTTC

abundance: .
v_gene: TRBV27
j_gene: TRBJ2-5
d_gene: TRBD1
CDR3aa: CASSLGTGRGETQYF
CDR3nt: TGTGCCAGCAGCCTAGGGACAGGGAGGGGGGAGACCCAGTACTTC

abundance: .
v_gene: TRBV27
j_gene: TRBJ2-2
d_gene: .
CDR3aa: CASSLIGPGELFF
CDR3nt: TGTGCCAGCAGTTTGATAGGTCCCGGGGAGCTGTTTTTT

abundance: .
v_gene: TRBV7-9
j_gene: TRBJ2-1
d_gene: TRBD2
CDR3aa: CASSLDRASGNNEQFF
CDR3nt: TGTGCCAGCAGCTTAGATCGGGCTAGCGGGAACAATGAGCAGTTCTTC

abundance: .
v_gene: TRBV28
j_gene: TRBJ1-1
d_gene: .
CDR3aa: CASSLAGSNTEAFF
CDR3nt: TGTGCCAGCAGTTTAGCAGGTTCGAACACTGAAGCTTTCTTT

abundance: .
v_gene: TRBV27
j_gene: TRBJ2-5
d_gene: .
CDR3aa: CASSLGEGEQETQYF
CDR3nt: TGTGCCAGCAGTTTAGGAGAGGGGGAACAAGAGACCCAGTACTTC

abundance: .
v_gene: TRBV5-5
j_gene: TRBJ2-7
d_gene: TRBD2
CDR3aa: CASSATAGGLYEQYF
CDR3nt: TGTGCCAGCAGCGCTACCGCGGGAGGCCTCTACGAGCAGTACTTC

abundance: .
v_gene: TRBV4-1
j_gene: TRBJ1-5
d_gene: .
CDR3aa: CASSQAPVSLTRNQPQHF
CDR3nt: TGCGCCAGCAGCCAAGCACCGGTCTCGCTGACCCGCAATCAGCCCCAGCATTTT

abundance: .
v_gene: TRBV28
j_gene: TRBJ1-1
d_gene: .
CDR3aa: CASSWVGGTEAFF
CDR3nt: TGTGCCAGCAGCTGGGTGGGAGGCACTGAAGCTTTCTTT

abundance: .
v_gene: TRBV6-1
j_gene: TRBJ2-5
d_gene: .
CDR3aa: CASSRLQETQYF
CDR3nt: TGTGCCAGCAGTCGACTACAAGAGACCCAGTACTTC

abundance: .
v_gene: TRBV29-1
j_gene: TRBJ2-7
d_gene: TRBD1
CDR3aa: CSGWDRVHEQYF
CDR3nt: TGCAGCGGATGGGACAGGGTGCACGAGCAGTACTTC

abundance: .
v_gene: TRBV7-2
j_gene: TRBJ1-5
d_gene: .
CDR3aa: CASSLGMGSNQPQHF
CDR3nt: TGTGCCAGCAGCTTAGGTATGGGGTCCAATCAGCCCCAGCATTTT

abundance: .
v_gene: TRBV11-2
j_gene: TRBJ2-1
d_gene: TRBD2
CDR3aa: CASRYPGLGIREQFF
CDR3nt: TGTGCCAGCAGATACCCGGGACTAGGAATAAGGGAGCAGTTCTTC

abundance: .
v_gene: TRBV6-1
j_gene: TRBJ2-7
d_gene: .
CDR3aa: CASRGLGPGGEQYF
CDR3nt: TGTGCCAGCAGGGGACTCGGTCCGGGTGGAGAGCAGTACTTC

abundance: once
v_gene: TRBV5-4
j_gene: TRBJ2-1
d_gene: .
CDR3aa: CASSLRGPNEQFF
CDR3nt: TGTGCCAGCAGCTTGAGGGGTCCAAATGAGCAGTTCTTC

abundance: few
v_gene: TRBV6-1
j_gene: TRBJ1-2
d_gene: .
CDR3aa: CASSDQGSGYGYTF
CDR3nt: TGTGCCAGCAGTGATCAGGGATCAGGCTATGGCTACACCTTC

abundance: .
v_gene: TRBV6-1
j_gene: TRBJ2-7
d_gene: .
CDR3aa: CASSEALSGPYEQYF
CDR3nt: TGTGCCAGCAGTGAAGCGCTTAGCGGCCCCTACGAGCAGTACTTC

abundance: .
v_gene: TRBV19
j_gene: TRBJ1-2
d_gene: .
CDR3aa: CASSIGPRASTGDNYGYTF
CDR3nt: TGTGCCAGTAGTATCGGGCCCCGTGCCTCAACAGGAGATAACTATGGCTACACCTTC

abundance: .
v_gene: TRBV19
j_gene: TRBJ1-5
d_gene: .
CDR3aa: CASTLTGGGQPQHF
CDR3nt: TGTGCCAGTACTCTAACGGGGGGTGGGCAGCCCCAGCATTTT

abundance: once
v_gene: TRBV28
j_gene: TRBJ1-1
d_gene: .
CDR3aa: CASSLGGATTEAFF
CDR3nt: TGTGCCAGCAGCTTGGGGGGGGCGACTACTGAAGCTTTCTTT

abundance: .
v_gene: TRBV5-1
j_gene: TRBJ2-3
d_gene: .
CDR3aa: CASSPVGDTDTQYF
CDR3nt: TGCGCCAGCAGCCCGGTGGGGGACACAGATACGCAGTATTTT